The source of this T cell receptor beta chain is a study of cytomegalovirus exposure and HLA in healthy donors. Concerning this clone itself: No antigen is known for it.

Overall study findings and caveats: Among the CMV-associated chains, a few were confirmed in vitro as specific for CMV antigens.

Profiled with immunoSEQ multiplex PCR; TCRdb holds only in-frame clones, not every one. The repertoire includes 60,000 to 75,000 clones, around 93% of them detected once, and about 6.4% sits in the top ten. Germline V gene sequence: CDR1 SGHRS, CDR2 YFSETQ. Trimming left V 2 bases short and J 4 bases short, with 7 bases between. The length of the CDR3 is 13 residues. The chain employs TRBV5-1 and TRBJ1-5, with D tentatively TRBD1 (6 bases). The source material was PBMCs. The TCR sequence derives from a woman in her late teens or twenties in good health and CMV-seropositive. The CDR3 nucleotides are TGCGCCAGCAGCTTACAGGGAAATCAGCCCCAGCATTTT. This gives the protein CASSLQGNQPQHF.